This T cell receptor beta chain is from a study of tumor-infiltrating lymphocytes in primary liver carcinoma. Study conclusions and caveats: In tumor-adjacent and tumor-blood pairs, overlap was lower than in tumor region pairs.

Germline CDR1 reads MNHNY; CDR2 reads SVGAGI (reference sequence). The CDR3 is 12 amino acids. Germline DNA was also extracted, and blood RNA derived from unsorted whole blood. Starting from approximately 470 ng of total RNA, TCR beta cDNA was produced with a primer in the constant region. Investigators got TCR beta libraries out of three nested multiplex PCR rounds, done with slightly modified ARM-PCR. TRBV1-TRBV30 forward primers and a C-beta reverse primer were used in the first two PCR rounds, which each ran for about 10 cycles. One entry per CDR3 protein, called by TCRdb with MiXCR from the multiplex PCR reads. The sample includes 300,000 to 350,000 distinct CDR3 sequences, about two thirds seen only once; the top ten take 5% to 6.5%. Comment on this clonotype: The antigen remains undetermined. This clone may be a read error of a much larger clone one base away.

The material sequenced was peripheral blood. This TCR came from a middle-aged man with primary liver carcinoma and hepatitis B virus infection. The chain combines TRBV6-6 with TRBJ2-3, with a possible D match to TRBD2 (5 bases). CDR3 bases: TGTACCAGCAGCCGGGATGGTGATACGCAGTATTTT. Amino acid sequence: CTSSRDGDTQYF.